This TCR beta chain comes out of a study of shared clonotypes between healthy human individuals. Study information: With ages of 18 to 49, the donors were two women and a few men.

The repertoire was sequenced with immunoSEQ multiplex PCR; TCRdb's copy has only in-frame clones and lacks some. The sample holds over a million clones, about 75% seen once. Germline V CDR1 and CDR2: MGHRA, YSYEKL. The V gene end was trimmed by 4 bases and the J gene end by 0 bases; junction bases not matched to a gene: 17. The CDR3 is 21 residues long. What was sequenced was memory CD4+ T cells sorted from blood. The subset is: CD45RA-negative fraction. The chain uses TRBV4-1 and TRBJ1-4; 10 bases line up with TRBD1. This TCR was sampled from a man aged 18 to 30 in good health. CDR3 sequence (DNA): TGCGCCAGCAGCCGAACCCTAACCGGGACAGGGGTGGGGGCAACTAATGAAAAACTGTTTTTT. Translating gives CASSRTLTGTGVGATNEKLFF.